This T cell receptor (beta chain) stems from a study of OX40 agonist ivuxolimab in advanced cancers. Across the study: The study enrolled dose-escalation patients with hepatocellular carcinoma, melanoma, renal cell or head and neck cancer.

The CDR3 is 15 amino acids. Per the germline V gene, CDR1 is MDHEN and CDR2 is SYDVKM. Trimming took off 5 bases at V and 0 bases at J, with 10 bases between the two ends. Overall study results and limits: At 0.1 to 3.0 mg/kg and by week 6, clonal expansion occurred in CD4+ and CD8+ blood T cells. It was also the case that some nonresponders had low normalized T-cell clonal expansion.

With regard to this clone: Its antigen is still unknown.

Assay used: immunoSEQ multiplex PCR; TCRdb lists only in-frame clones, some missing. The top ten clones hold over 15% of a sample with under 80,000 clones, around 89% of them seen once. V and J are TRBV28 and TRBJ2-2; D gene uncertain. The clonotype comes from an adult with an advanced solid tumor such as melanoma, head and neck, liver or kidney cancer. The sequencing here drew on CD4+ or CD8+ T cells sorted from blood, taken in a trial of the OX40 agonist ivuxolimab. In nucleotides, the CDR3 is TGTGCCAGCAGTCCTTTACAGTCGAACACCGGGGAGCTGTTTTTT. Translated: CASSPLQSNTGELFF.